Below, 25 T cell receptor beta chains from the same sample are listed, as sequenced in a study of cytomegalovirus exposure and HLA in healthy donors. The PCR was carried out with 60 Vbeta primers and 13 Jbeta primers. Sequencing used immunoSEQ multiplex PCR; TCRdb keeps in-frame clones, though not all of them. The sample includes over 200,000 clones, approximately 79% of them seen just once. Sequencing used PBMCs. The receptor set was obtained from a male donor in good health and CMV-seronegative.

The chain links TRBV5-6 to TRBJ1-5; 8 nucleotides match TRBD1. The CDR3 is 13 residues long. With V trimmed by 5 bases and J by 7 bases, 5 bases remained unmatched. In germline, CDR1 is SGHDT, CDR2 YYEEEE. The CDR3 bases are TGTGCCAGCAGTTGGCAGGGGGCGCAGCCCCAGCATTTT. Translated, it gives CASSWQGAQPQHF.

The rearrangement links TRBV7-2 to TRBJ2-7; 8 nucleotides line up with TRBD1. This CDR3 has 14 residues. J lost 3 bases, V lost 4 bases, and 5 bases had no gene match. Per the germline V gene, CDR1 is SGHTA and CDR2 is FQGNSA. The CDR3 reads CASSSRQGNYEQYF. DNA for the CDR3: TGTGCCAGCAGCTCCCGACAGGGGAACTACGAGCAGTACTTC.

The chain is built from TRBV5-6 and TRBJ2-7, with 8 bases aligning to TRBD2. J gave up 3 bases and V 5 bases, and 13 bases lay outside the gene matches. Per germline, CDR1 SGHDT and CDR2 YYEEEE. This CDR3 contains 16 residues. The CDR3 nucleotides are TGTGCCAGCAGGCCCCTGCAGGCGGGAGGCAACTACGAGCAGTACTTC. Amino acid sequence: CASRPLQAGGNYEQYF.

The sample holds one count of this clone. This chain links TRBV6-5 with TRBJ2-3; 11 bases match TRBD2. Germline values: CDR1 MNHEY, CDR2 SVGAGI. The CDR3 extends over 16 amino acids. Germline trimming cut 0 bases from V and 3 bases from J; bases unmatched to any gene: 2. The CDR3 loop reads CASSYSGTSGTDTQYF. The CDR3 DNA reads as TGTGCCAGCAGTTACTCCGGGACTAGCGGAACAGATACGCAGTATTTT.

The chain has TRBV7-3 and TRBJ2-2; D is undetermined. V dropped 3 bases and J dropped 5 bases, with 7 bases sitting between them. The CDR3 is 13 amino acids. Germline assignment: CDR1 SGHTA and CDR2 FQGTGA. The CDR3 sequence: CASSFTPTGELFF. The CDR3 coding sequence is TGTGCCAGCAGCTTCACTCCTACCGGGGAGCTGTTTTTT.

The CDR3 sequence: CASSISPAGAYGYTF. The CDR3 nucleotides read TGTGCCAGCAGTATCTCCCCGGCAGGCGCCTATGGCTACACCTTC. J is TRBJ1-2 and V is TRBV28; no firm D call. Germline CDR1 and CDR2: MDHEN and SYDVKM. Trimming took 5 bases from V and 4 from J, leaving 17 bases between them. The CDR3 is 15 residues long.

The rearrangement links TRBV30 to TRBJ1-2; 10 nucleotides match TRBD1. V was pared by 4 bases and J by 6 bases, with 8 bases of the junction left unmatched. Germline V gives CDR1 GTSNPN, CDR2 SVGIG (reference sequence). The CDR3 is 14 amino acids. The DNA for the CDR3 is TGTGCCTGGACAGAGACAGGGGGCCGGGATGGCTACACCTTC. The encoded protein is CAWTETGGRDGYTF.

The chain employs TRBV16 and TRBJ1-2; D unresolved. The CDR3 totals 14 residues. CDR1 and CDR2 (germline): KGHSY, FQNENV. V shed 2 bases and J shed 6 bases, with 13 bases lying between them. DNA for the CDR3: TGTGCCAGCAGCCAAAGGTCCGGGGTGGATGGCTACACCTTC. Translated: CASSQRSGVDGYTF.

Turning to this clone: The identical CDR3 is also encoded by other nucleotide sequences in the sample. The chain uses TRBV5-4 and TRBJ2-7; D is ambiguous. This CDR3 region has 13 residues. With 0 bases removed from V and 2 bases from J, the gap between germline ends came to 6 bases. Looked up from germline, CDR1 is SGHNT and CDR2 is YYREEE (reference sequence). The CDR3 nucleotides read TGTGCCAGCAGCTTGGCAGTTACCTACGAGCAGTACTTC. Translated, it gives CASSLAVTYEQYF.

The CDR3: CASSPPLAFQETQYF. The DNA for the CDR3 is TGTGCCAGCAGCCCCCCCCTAGCGTTTCAAGAGACCCAGTACTTC. The chain has TRBV7-2 and TRBJ2-5, with D tentatively TRBD2 (6 bases). The CDR3 contains 15 residues. CDR1 is SGHTA and CDR2 is FQGNSA in the germline V gene. V was shortened by 5 bases and J by 2 bases, with 15 bases between the two germline ends.

The chain has TRBV9 and TRBJ2-7, with 12 nucleotides matching TRBD1. The V segment lost 3 bases and the J segment 3 bases; nucleotides outside the gene matches: 4. This CDR3 comprises 15 residues. Looked up from germline, CDR1 is SGDLS and CDR2 is YYNGEE. The CDR3: CASSAGTGGFYEQYF. The CDR3 region has the DNA TGTGCCAGCAGCGCAGGGACAGGGGGCTTCTACGAGCAGTACTTC.

This chain links TRBV29-1 with TRBJ1-1, with D perhaps matching TRBD1 (5 bases). Between the trimmed V and J ends, which lost 1 base and 1 base, there was a span of 13 bases. The CDR3 extends over 15 amino acids. Germline CDR1 SQVTM, CDR2 ANQGSEA. This chain's CDR3 is CSVEGGTLSNTEAFF. In nucleotides, the CDR3 is TGCAGCGTTGAAGGGGGGACTCTTTCGAACACTGAAGCTTTCTTT.

This chain uses TRBV4-2 with TRBJ2-7; 7 bases are a match to TRBD1. This CDR3 spans 14 amino acids. Germline CDR1 reads LGHNA; CDR2 reads YNFKEQ. Unmatched junction bases numbered 5, after V lost 1 base and J lost 5 bases. DNA of the CDR3: TGTGCCAGCAGCCAAGCCGCCGGACAGGACGAGCAGTACTTC. Residues: CASSQAAGQDEQYF.

The V call is TRBV4-1, the J call TRBJ2-5; D is possibly TRBD1 (6 bases). V lost 1 base and J 1 base, leaving 13 bases between the germline ends. Germline CDR1 and CDR2: MGHRA and YSYEKL. CDR3 length: 16 residues. CDR3: CASSQVQGTFQETQYF. The CDR3 DNA follows: TGCGCCAGCAGCCAAGTCCAGGGGACCTTCCAAGAGACCCAGTACTTC.

This clone has just one count. The chain is built from TRBV21-1 and TRBJ1-4. TRBV21-1 represents a pseudogene. This CDR3 is 14 amino acids long. CDR3 nucleotide sequence: TGTGCCACCCTGGGGGGGGGAACTAATGAAAAACTGTTTTTT. Encoded protein: CATLGGGTNEKLFF.

The chain links TRBV15 to TRBJ2-1; TRBD2 agrees at 14 bases. The CDR3 runs 16 residues. CDR1 LNHNV and CDR2 YYDKDF come from the germline V gene (reference sequence). The J segment lost 9 bases and the V segment lost 5 bases, leaving 9 bases of the junction unmatched. CDR3 amino acids: CATSLPGLAGVSEQFF. CDR3 DNA: TGTGCCACCAGCCTCCCGGGACTAGCGGGAGTGAGTGAGCAGTTCTTC.

This clone occurred once. The rearrangement joins TRBV7-8 to TRBJ2-1, with D unclear. Trimming took off 5 bases at V and 9 bases at J, with 23 bases between the two ends. Looked up from germline, CDR1 is SGHVS and CDR2 is FQNEAQ. The CDR3 spans 16 residues. CDR3 in DNA: TGTGCCAGCAGCCCCTGGGTTCTAGTCCCGCAAACTGAGCAGTTCTTC. It translates to CASSPWVLVPQTEQFF.

The sample holds a few counts of this clone. The junction shows a germline mismatch at one end, possibly a read error. The chain couples TRBV7-7 to TRBJ2-7; D unresolved. This CDR3 has 14 residues. Germline CDR1 SSHAT, CDR2 FNYEAQ (reference sequence). CDR3 sequence: CASSLAPPYYEQYF. Here the CDR3 DNA reads TGTGCTAGCAGCTTAGCTCCTCCCTACTACGAGCAGTACTTC. Full variable domain (missing parts from reference TRBV7-7 and TRBJ2-7): GAGVSQSPRYKVTKRGQDVTLRCDPISSHATLYWYQQALGQGPEFLTYFNYEAQPDKSGLPSDRFSAERPEGSISTLTIQRTEQRDSAMYRCASSLAPPYYEQYFGPGTRLTVT.

The genes are TRBV4-1 and TRBJ1-1; D ambiguous. Trimming removed 4 bases from V and 3 bases from J, with 12 bases in between. This CDR3 is 14 amino acids long. Germline V CDR1 and CDR2: MGHRA, YSYEKL. As DNA, the CDR3 is TGCGCCAGCAGCCTGGGGAGGGAGGACACTGAAGCTTTCTTT. It translates to CASSLGREDTEAFF.

The gene calls are TRBV10-1 and TRBJ2-3; D is uncertain. The germline V gene encodes CDR1 WNHNN and CDR2 SYGVQD (reference sequence). The CDR3 covers 14 residues. The V end lost 2 bases, the J end lost 3 bases, and 9 bases lay between the germline ends. The CDR3, as DNA: TGCGCCAGCAGTGAGAGGCAGGCTACAGATACGCAGTATTTT. It yields the protein CASSERQATDTQYF.

V is TRBV7-8 and J is TRBJ1-5; D remains ambiguous. The CDR3 totals 18 residues. CDR1 is SGHVS, CDR2 FQNEAQ, per germline. Trimming left V 5 bases short and J 0 bases short, with 20 bases between. CDR3 DNA sequence: TGTGCCAGCAGCCTCTCTTTGGCAGGAGACTATAGCAATCAGCCCCAGCATTTT. This translates into CASSLSLAGDYSNQPQHF.

The chain carries TRBV5-4 and TRBJ1-2; TRBD1 agrees at 8 bases. The CDR3 sequence is 15 residues long. CDR1 is SGHNT, CDR2 YYREEE, per germline (reference sequence). Trimming took 4 bases from V and 2 from J; bases not matched to a gene: 7. The CDR3 loop reads CASSRRAGGNYGYTF. In DNA, the CDR3 is TGTGCCAGCAGCCGGAGGGCAGGGGGCAACTATGGCTACACCTTC.

A note on this clone: The junction departs from germline at one end; a sequencing error may be responsible. V and J are TRBV7-6 and TRBJ1-1; the D gene is possibly TRBD1 (5 bases). Germline CDR1 SGHVS, CDR2 FNYEAQ. The CDR3 has 14 residues. CDR3 loop: CASSSGTDVTEAFF. CDR3 sequence (DNA): TGTGCCAGCAGCAGCGGGACGGACGTGACTGAAGCTTTTTTT.

The CDR3 sequence: CATSRDRPYEQYF. Written as DNA, the CDR3 is TGTGCCACCAGCAGGGACAGGCCCTACGAGCAGTACTTC. The chain combines TRBV15 with TRBJ2-7; 7 nucleotides agree with TRBD1. CDR1 is LNHNV, CDR2 YYDKDF, per germline (reference sequence). There are 13 residues in the CDR3. Trimming removed 3 bases from V and 2 bases from J; junction bases left unmatched: 1. The whole variable domain, filled in from reference TRBV15 and TRBJ2-7, reads DAMVIQNPRYQVTQFGKPVTLSCSQTLNHNVMYWYQQKSSQAPKLLFHYYDKDFNNEADTPDNFQSRRPNTSFCFLDIRSPGLGDTAMYLCATSRDRPYEQYFGPGTRLTVT.

This chain uses TRBV5-1 with TRBJ2-7, with 8 bases lining up with TRBD1. CDR1 and CDR2 from the germline V gene are SGHRS and YFSETQ. The CDR3 consists of 14 residues. V was clipped by 0 bases and J by 6 bases; unmatched bases: 5. Here the CDR3 reads CASSLVDRGGEQYF. The CDR3 region has the DNA TGCGCCAGCAGCTTGGTTGACAGGGGCGGCGAGCAGTACTTC. The full variable domain, in which reference TRBV5-1 and TRBJ2-7 provide the parts outside the CDR3, is KAGVTQTPRYLIKTRGQQVTLSCSPISGHRSVSWYQQTPGQGLQFLFEYFSETQRNKGNFPGRFSGRQFSNSRSEMNVSTLELGDSALYLCASSLVDRGGEQYFGPGTRLTVT.